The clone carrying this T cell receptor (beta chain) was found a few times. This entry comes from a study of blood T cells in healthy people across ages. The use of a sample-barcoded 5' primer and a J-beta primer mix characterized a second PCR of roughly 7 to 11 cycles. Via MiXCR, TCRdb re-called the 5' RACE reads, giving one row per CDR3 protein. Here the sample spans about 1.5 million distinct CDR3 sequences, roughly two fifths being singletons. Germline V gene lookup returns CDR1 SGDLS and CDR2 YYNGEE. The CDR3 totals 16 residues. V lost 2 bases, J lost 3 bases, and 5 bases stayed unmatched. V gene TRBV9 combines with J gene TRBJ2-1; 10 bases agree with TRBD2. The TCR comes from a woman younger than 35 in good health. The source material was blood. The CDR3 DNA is TGTGCCAGCAGCGTGCCTAGCGGGAGCGACTACAATGAGCAGTTCTTC. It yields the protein CASSVPSGSDYNEQFF.